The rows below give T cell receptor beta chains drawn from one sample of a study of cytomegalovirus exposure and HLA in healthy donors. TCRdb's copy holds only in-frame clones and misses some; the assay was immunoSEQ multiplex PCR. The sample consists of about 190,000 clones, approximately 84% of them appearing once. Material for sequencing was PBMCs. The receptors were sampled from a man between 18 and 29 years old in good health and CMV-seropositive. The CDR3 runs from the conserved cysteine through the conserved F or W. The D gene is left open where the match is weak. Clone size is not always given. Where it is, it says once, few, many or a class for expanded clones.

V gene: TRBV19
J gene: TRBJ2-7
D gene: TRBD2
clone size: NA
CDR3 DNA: TGTGCCACCTCCGTTGGACCGGGGCTAGCGGGCTACGAGCAGTACTTC
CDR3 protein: CATSVGPGLAGYEQYF

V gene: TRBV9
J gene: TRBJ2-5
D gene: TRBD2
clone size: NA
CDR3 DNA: TGTGCCAGCAGCGTACTAGGACTAGCTCCAGAGACCCAGTACTTC
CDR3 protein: CASSVLGLAPETQYF

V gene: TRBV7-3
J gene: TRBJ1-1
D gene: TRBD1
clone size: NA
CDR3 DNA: TGTGCCAGCAGCCTGGACAGGGGGCTAGACACTGAAGCTTTCTTT
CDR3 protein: CASSLDRGLDTEAFF

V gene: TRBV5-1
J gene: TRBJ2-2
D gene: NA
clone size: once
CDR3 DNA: TGCGCCAGCAGCTTGGCCGCTAGCGACGGGGAGCTGTTTTTT
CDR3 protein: CASSLAASDGELFF

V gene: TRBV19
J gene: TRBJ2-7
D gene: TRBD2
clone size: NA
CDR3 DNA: TGTGCCACCTCTAGCGGGAGCTCCTACGAGCAGTACTTC
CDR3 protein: CATSSGSSYEQYF

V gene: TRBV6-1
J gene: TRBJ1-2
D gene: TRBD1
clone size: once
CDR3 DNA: TGTGCCAGCAGTGCCGGGACAGAAGCGAACTATGGCTACACCTTC
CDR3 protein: CASSAGTEANYGYTF

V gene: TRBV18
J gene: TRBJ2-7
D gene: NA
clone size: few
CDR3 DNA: TGTGCCAGCTCCTTATCAGGGAGGAGCAACGAGCAGTACTTC
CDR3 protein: CASSLSGRSNEQYF

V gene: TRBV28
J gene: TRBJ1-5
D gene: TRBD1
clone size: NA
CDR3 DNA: TGTGCCAGCAGTATGACCGCCGTGGGGACAGAGAACGATTTTTATAGCAATCAGCCCCAGCATTTT
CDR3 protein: CASSMTAVGTENDFYSNQPQHF

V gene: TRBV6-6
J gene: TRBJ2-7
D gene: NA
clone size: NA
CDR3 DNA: TGTGCCAGCAGTTACGGGGGCACCTACGAGCAGTACTTC
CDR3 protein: CASSYGGTYEQYF

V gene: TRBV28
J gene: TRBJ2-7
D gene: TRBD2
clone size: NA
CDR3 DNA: TGTGCCAGCAGTTTTGTGGGCGGGAGAAGATCCTACGAGCAGTACTTC
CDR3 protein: CASSFVGGRRSYEQYF

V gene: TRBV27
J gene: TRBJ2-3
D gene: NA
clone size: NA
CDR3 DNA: TGTGCCAGCAGTTTAACGATCTCCAGGGCAGATACGCAGTATTTT
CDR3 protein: CASSLTISRADTQYF

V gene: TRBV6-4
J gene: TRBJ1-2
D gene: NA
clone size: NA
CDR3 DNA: TGTGCCAGCAGTGAAGTAGGGGGTGGCTACACCTTC
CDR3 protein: CASSEVGGGYTF

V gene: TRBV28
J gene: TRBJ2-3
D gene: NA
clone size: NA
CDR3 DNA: TGTGCCAGCACCCGTGGGCCTGATACGCAGTATTTT
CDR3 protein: CASTRGPDTQYF

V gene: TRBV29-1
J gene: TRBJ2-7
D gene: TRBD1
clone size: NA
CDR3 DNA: TGCAGCGTTGATATTAAGTCTCGGGACAGGGGCGTCTACGAGCAGTACTTC
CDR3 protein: CSVDIKSRDRGVYEQYF

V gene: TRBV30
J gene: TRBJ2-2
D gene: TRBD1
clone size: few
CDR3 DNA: TGTGCCTGGAGTGCGACAGGGAAAGACACCGGGGAGCTGTTTTTT
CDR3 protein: CAWSATGKDTGELFF

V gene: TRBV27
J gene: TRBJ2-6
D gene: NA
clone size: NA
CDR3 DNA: TGTGCCACCAGGACGGCGGCGAGCTCTGGGGCCAACGTCCTGACTTTC
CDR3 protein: CATRTAASSGANVLTF

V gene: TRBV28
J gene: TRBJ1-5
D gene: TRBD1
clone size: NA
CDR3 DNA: TGTGCCAGCAGGCGGACAGGGGGCAATCAGCCCCAGCATTTT
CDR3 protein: CASRRTGGNQPQHF

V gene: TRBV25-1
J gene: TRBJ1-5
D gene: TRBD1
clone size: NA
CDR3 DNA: TGTGCCAGCAGGCGGATGAGGACAGGGGTCTATCAGCCCCAGCATTTT
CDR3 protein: CASRRMRTGVYQPQHF

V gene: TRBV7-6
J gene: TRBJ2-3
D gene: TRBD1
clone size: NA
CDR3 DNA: TGTGCCAGCAGCTTAGGGGCAGGGGGCGGCACAGATACGCAGTATTTT
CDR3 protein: CASSLGAGGGTDTQYF

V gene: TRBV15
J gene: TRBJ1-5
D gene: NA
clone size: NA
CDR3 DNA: TGTGCCACCAGCAGAGATAACACCGACTCCAATCAGCCCCAGCATTTT
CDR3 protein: CATSRDNTDSNQPQHF